What follows are 5 T cell receptor beta chains derived from one specimen sequenced in a study of vaccination and CD4 T cells after COVID-19. Treatment here: approximately 9-day PBMC culture with coronavirus spike peptide pools or control peptides (ViraFEST assay). What these receptors recognize is not known. Sequence data for DNA of cultured CD4+ T cells were generated by the Oncomine TCR Beta short-read assay. One entry per CDR3 protein results from TCRdb running MiXCR on the PCR reads. The sample includes approximately 16,000 distinct CDR3 sequences, 30% to 35% seen only once; the top ten take about 15%. Sequenced sample: cultured CD4+ T cells from blood. Receptors originate from a human donor with COVID-19.

The chain links TRBV6-2 or TRBV6-3 to TRBJ1-5; a weak D match, TRBD1 (5 bases). With 6 bases removed from V and 5 bases from J, the gap between germline ends came to 17 bases. This CDR3 contains 15 residues. Germline V gives CDR1 MNHEY, CDR2 SVGEGT. Here the CDR3 DNA reads TGTGCCAGCAGCCTCAGGGCAAACGGAGATCAGCCCCAGCATTTT. Encoded protein: CASSLRANGDQPQHF.

This chain joins TRBV6-1 and TRBJ1-5; D is unclear. Trimming took 6 bases from V and 1 from J, leaving 10 bases between them. The germline V gene has CDR1 MNHNS and CDR2 SASEGT. This CDR3 contains 14 residues. The CDR3: CASSRNRSNQPQHF. Written as DNA, the CDR3 is TGTGCCAGCAGCCGTAACAGAAGCAATCAGCCCCAGCATTTT.

By share, this clonotype ranks as medium-sized (0.01 to 0.1%). The J gene is TRBJ2-3, the V gene TRBV6-4; D is perhaps TRBD1 or TRBD2 (5 bases each). The CDR3 sequence is 14 residues long. Trimming took off 6 bases at V and 2 bases at J, with 12 bases between the two ends. Germline-derived CDR1 and CDR2 are MRHNA and SNTAGT. CDR3 in amino acids: CASSLGDLTDTQYF. DNA for the CDR3: TGTGCCAGCAGCCTGGGGGATCTCACAGATACGCAGTATTTT.

This clonotype was observed a few times. The chain couples TRBV6-5 to TRBJ1-1; D is perhaps TRBD1 (5 bases). The CDR3 runs 14 residues. V shed 2 bases and J shed 5 bases, with 12 bases lying between them. Germline-derived CDR1 and CDR2 are MNHEY and SVGAGI. The CDR3 bases are TGTGCCAGCAGTTACGGGGGAGTAGTGACTGAAGCTTTCTTT. This encodes CASSYGGVVTEAFF.

This clonotype appeared a few times. J is TRBJ1-4 and V is TRBV19, with 9 bases lining up with TRBD1. V shed 6 bases, J shed 2 bases, and the junction held 7 bases outside the gene matches. Germline CDR1 reads LNHDA; CDR2 reads SQIVND (reference sequence). The length of the CDR3 is 16 residues. The CDR3 region is CASRTGGAGTNEKLFF. For the CDR3, the DNA is TGTGCCAGTAGAACAGGGGGCGCGGGGACTAATGAAAAACTGTTTTTT. The variable domain in full, with the rest retrieved from reference TRBV19 and TRBJ1-4, is DGGITQSPKYLFRKEGQNVTLSCEQNLNHDAMYWYRQDPGQGLRLIYYSQIVNDFQKGDIAEGYSVSREKKESFPLTVTSAQKNPTAFYLCASRTGGAGTNEKLFFGSGTQLSVL.